The rows below give T cell receptor beta chains drawn from one sample of a study of a mutant IDH1 vaccine in newly diagnosed glioma. The antigens of these receptors remain unknown. Sequencing was performed with immunoSEQ multiplex PCR; in TCRdb, only in-frame clones are kept and a portion is missing. The sample contains about 94,000 clones, around nine tenths of which appear only once. This specimen consisted of PBMCs, obtained from a glioma patient whose treatment included an IDH1 peptide vaccine. These receptors all stem from a woman aged 45 to 65 with glioma. Each CDR3 is given with its conserved first and last residue. The D gene is left open where the match is weak. Expanded clones get a size class; other rows say once, few or many, or leave the size out.

v_gene,j_gene,abundance,d_gene,CDR3nt,CDR3aa
TRBV15,TRBJ2-7,.,.,TGTGCCACCAGCAGAGTGGACTACGAGCAGTACTTC,CATSRVDYEQYF
TRBV7-3,TRBJ2-1,.,TRBD1,TGTGCCAGCAGCTCTAAGACAGGGCCTACGTTCTTC,CASSSKTGPTFF
TRBV7-9,TRBJ2-5,.,.,TGTGCCAGCAGCTCATCGAGCGAGACCCAGTACTTC,CASSSSSETQYF
TRBV9,TRBJ2-7,.,.,TGTGCCAGCAGCGTCTCCGGATGGGGTATGGAATACGAGCAGTACTTC,CASSVSGWGMEYEQYF
TRBV10-3,TRBJ2-2,few,TRBD1,TGTGCCATCGGGGGACAGGGGGCGCCGGGCACCGGGGAGCTGTTTTTT,CAIGGQGAPGTGELFF
TRBV5-1,TRBJ1-1,.,.,TGCGCCAGCAGCTTTTCCAAACAGGGAACTGAAGCTTTCTTT,CASSFSKQGTEAFF
TRBV7-9,TRBJ1-4,.,.,TGTGCCAGCAGCTTATTAGCCAGATCGGATGAAAAACTGTTTTTT,CASSLLARSDEKLFF
TRBV5-6,TRBJ1-3,.,.,TGTGCCAGCAGCTTGGCGCAGGCCGGAAACACCATATATTTT,CASSLAQAGNTIYF
TRBV30,TRBJ2-3,.,.,TGTGCCTGGAGTGTAGGCCAAAGCACAGATACGCAGTATTTT,CAWSVGQSTDTQYF
TRBV2,TRBJ1-2,.,TRBD1,TGTGCCAGCAGTGTATGGACAGGGGGCAGCTATGGCTACACCTTC,CASSVWTGGSYGYTF
TRBV5-1,TRBJ2-7,.,.,TGCGCCAGCAGCTCGATGGGGAGCTCCTACGAGCAGTACTTC,CASSSMGSSYEQYF
TRBV19,TRBJ1-2,.,.,TGTGCCAGTAGTATAGATGGGGTCGGCTACACCTTC,CASSIDGVGYTF
TRBV10-3,TRBJ2-2,.,TRBD1,TGTGCCATCAGGGATCCCGGGACAGGGATCGGGGAGCTGTTTTTT,CAIRDPGTGIGELFF
TRBV10-3,TRBJ1-5,.,.,TGTGCCATCAGTGATGCCAGGGTAAATCAGCCCCAGCATTTT,CAISDARVNQPQHF
TRBV19,TRBJ1-2,.,.,TGTGCCAGTAGTATAGGGTCGGCAGGGGGCTACACCTTC,CASSIGSAGGYTF